This passage covers 17 T cell receptor beta chains from one sample sequenced in a study of cytotoxic CD8 clonotypes in ibrutinib-treated CLL. Some clones are missing from TCRdb's copy, which holds only in-frame ones; the method was immunoSEQ multiplex PCR. The sample has hundreds of thousands of clones, 70% seen once. The source was PBMCs, collected after 24 months of ibrutinib treatment. The receptors here all came from a human donor with chronic lymphocytic leukemia.

This clone was seen more than once but under ten times. The CDR3 sequence: CASRGRDRTYEQYF. CDR3 DNA sequence: TGTGCCAGCAGGGGGCGGGACAGAACCTACGAGCAGTACTTC. V gene TRBV6-1 combines with J gene TRBJ2-7, with D possibly being TRBD1 (7 bases). The V end was cut by 6 bases, the J end by 2 bases, with 14 bases between. This CDR3 is built from 14 residues. From germline, CDR1 is MNHNS and CDR2 SASEGT.

The genes are TRBV6-5 and TRBJ2-5; D gene ambiguous. Germline CDR1 is MNHEY and CDR2 is SVGAGI. Trimming took off 5 bases at V and 4 bases at J, with 11 bases between the two ends. The CDR3 is 13 residues long. CDR3 coding DNA: TGTGCCAGCAGTATGGATTTTTCAGAGACCCAGTACTTC. Translating gives CASSMDFSETQYF.

The chain links TRBV28 to TRBJ2-1; TRBD2 matches at 11 bases. Trimming cost V 6 bases and J 6 bases; bases outside gene matches: 1. The CDR3 spans 13 residues. The germline V gene has CDR1 MDHEN and CDR2 SYDVKM. CDR3 in DNA: TGTGCCAGCAGACTAGCGGGAGTCAATGAGCAGTTCTTC. Its protein is CASRLAGVNEQFF.

This chain joins TRBV9 and TRBJ1-2; D gene ambiguous. CDR1 is SGDLS, CDR2 YYNGEE, per germline. V gave up 5 bases and J gave up 4 bases, with 9 bases separating them. The CDR3 covers 12 residues. The CDR3 is CASSDRVYGYTF. CDR3 bases: TGTGCCAGCAGTGATAGGGTCTATGGCTACACCTTC.

This clone was picked up one time. This chain joins TRBV7-2 and TRBJ1-4; D perhaps matches TRBD1 (5 bases). CDR1 SGHTA and CDR2 FQGNSA come from the germline V gene. The CDR3 runs to 15 residues. V was pared by 5 bases and J by 7 bases, with 17 bases between. CDR3 in amino acids: CASSTRQGRGEKLFF. For the CDR3, the DNA is TGTGCCAGCAGCACACGGCAGGGTCGGGGTGAAAAACTGTTTTTT. Full variable domain (outside the CDR3, taken from reference TRBV7-2 and TRBJ1-4): GAGVSQSPSNKVTEKGKDVELRCDPISGHTALYWYRQSLGQGLEFLIYFQGNSAPDKSGLPSDRFSAERTGGSVSTLTIQRTQQEDSAVYLCASSTRQGRGEKLFFGSGTQLSVL.

The CDR3 DNA reads TGTGCCAGCAGCCTTAGACAGGGGGCCTTCACTGAAGCTTTCTTT. Protein product: CASSLRQGAFTEAFF. This chain joins TRBV7-9 and TRBJ1-1; 10 bases are a match to TRBD1. Germline lookup yields CDR1 SEHNR and CDR2 FQNEAQ (reference sequence). The CDR3 runs to 15 residues. J gave up 4 bases and V 5 bases, and 7 bases lay outside the gene matches.

The J gene is TRBJ2-3, the V gene TRBV11-3; possible D gene TRBD1, 6 bases. Trimming took 5 bases from V and 4 from J, leaving 10 bases between them. CDR1 is SGHNT, CDR2 YENEEA, per germline. This CDR3 spans 13 amino acids. The CDR3 spells CASSTGQSDTQYF. The CDR3 DNA reads TGTGCCAGCAGCACCGGACAGTCAGATACGCAGTATTTT.

The chain employs TRBV6-5 and TRBJ2-7; the D is unclear. This CDR3 spans 14 amino acids. The germline V and J ends were trimmed by 2 bases and 6 bases, with 14 bases remaining between them. Germline V lookup: CDR1 MNHEY, CDR2 SVGAGI. The CDR3 nucleotides are TGTGCCAGCAGTTACGCACCAATGCGCATCGAGCAGTACTTC. Translating gives CASSYAPMRIEQYF.

This sequence joins TRBV9 and TRBJ1-1; D possibly corresponds to TRBD1 (6 bases). Germline V gene lookup returns CDR1 SGDLS and CDR2 YYNGEE. V was shortened by 0 bases and J by 7 bases, with 13 bases between the two germline ends. The CDR3 runs 14 residues. CDR3 sequence: CASSVGSRTDEAFF. CDR3 in DNA: TGTGCCAGCAGCGTAGGTTCTAGGACAGATGAAGCTTTCTTT.

The rearrangement uses TRBV2 and TRBJ1-5; D not certain. The germline V gene encodes CDR1 SNHLY and CDR2 FYNNEI. The CDR3 is 12 residues long. Trimming left V 3 bases short and J 5 bases short, with 5 bases between. The CDR3 here is CASSDIYQPQHF. For the CDR3, the DNA is TGTGCCAGCAGTGATATCTATCAGCCCCAGCATTTT.

V gene TRBV4-1 combines with J gene TRBJ1-3; no reliable D call. This CDR3 contains 18 residues. V dropped 3 bases and J dropped 2 bases, with 20 bases sitting between them. Germline CDR1 is MGHRA and CDR2 is YSYEKL. DNA for the CDR3: TGCGCCAGCAGCCAGGCTTTAACCCAGCCAGATGCTGGAAACACCATATATTTT. Its protein product is CASSQALTQPDAGNTIYF.

This chain joins TRBV30 and TRBJ2-1; D gene ambiguous. The germline CDR1 and CDR2 sequences are GTSNPN and SVGIG (reference sequence). The CDR3 is 17 residues long. V gave up 5 bases and J gave up 0 bases, with 20 bases separating them. Here the CDR3 reads CAWGKGVLSSSYNEQFF. The CDR3 DNA reads TGTGCCTGGGGGAAGGGTGTACTCTCGAGCTCCTACAATGAGCAGTTCTTC. Supplemented by reference TRBV30 and TRBJ2-1, the full variable domain reads SQTIHQWPATLVQPVGSPLSLECTVEGTSNPNLYWYRQAAGRGLQLLFYSVGIGQISSEVPQNLSASRPQDRQFILSSKKLLLSDSGFYLCAWGKGVLSSSYNEQFFGPGTRLTVL.

This clone was seen once. The rearrangement links TRBV7-2 to TRBJ2-7; unclear D gene. CDR1 and CDR2 from the germline V gene are SGHTA and FQGNSA. Trimming took 5 bases from V and 1 from J, leaving 12 bases between them. This CDR3 comprises 14 residues. CDR3 region: CASSHPAMSYEQYF. The DNA for the CDR3 is TGTGCCAGCAGCCATCCTGCTATGTCCTACGAGCAGTACTTC.

This chain joins TRBV29-1 and TRBJ2-7; TRBD1 matches 9 bases. The CDR3 has 16 residues. J lost 2 bases, V lost 3 bases, and 11 bases had no gene match. The germline gives CDR1 SQVTM, CDR2 ANQGSEA. CDR3 sequence (DNA): TGCAGCGTTGATGGGGCCCGGGACAGGGATACCTACGAGCAGTACTTC. The encoded protein is CSVDGARDRDTYEQYF.

The chain recombines TRBV30 with TRBJ2-5; D is uncertain. The CDR3 consists of 12 residues. The V end lost 2 bases, the J end lost 5 bases, and 9 bases lay between the germline ends. Germline CDR1 reads GTSNPN; CDR2 reads SVGIG (reference sequence). For the CDR3, the DNA is TGTGCCTGGAGTACCCAGCCGGAGACCCAGTACTTC. This sequence encodes CAWSTQPETQYF.

The chain employs TRBV15 and TRBJ2-7; maybe TRBD1 (6 bases). The CDR3 has 15 amino acids. Germline lookup yields CDR1 LNHNV and CDR2 YYDKDF (reference sequence). V gave up 0 bases and J gave up 1 base, with 10 bases separating them. This chain's CDR3 is CATSRDIQGSYEQYF. Written as DNA, the CDR3 is TGTGCCACCAGCAGAGATATACAGGGTTCCTACGAGCAGTACTTC.

This clone was seen a few times. A junction end diverges from the germline sequence, so it may reflect a read error. The V call is TRBV7-7, the J call TRBJ2-7, with D unresolved. This CDR3 has 14 residues. Germline V gene sequence: CDR1 SSHAT, CDR2 FNYEAQ (reference sequence). The CDR3 here is CASSPAATSYEQYF. The CDR3 DNA is TGTGCTAGCAGCCCAGCAGCGACCTCCTACGAGCAGTACTTC.